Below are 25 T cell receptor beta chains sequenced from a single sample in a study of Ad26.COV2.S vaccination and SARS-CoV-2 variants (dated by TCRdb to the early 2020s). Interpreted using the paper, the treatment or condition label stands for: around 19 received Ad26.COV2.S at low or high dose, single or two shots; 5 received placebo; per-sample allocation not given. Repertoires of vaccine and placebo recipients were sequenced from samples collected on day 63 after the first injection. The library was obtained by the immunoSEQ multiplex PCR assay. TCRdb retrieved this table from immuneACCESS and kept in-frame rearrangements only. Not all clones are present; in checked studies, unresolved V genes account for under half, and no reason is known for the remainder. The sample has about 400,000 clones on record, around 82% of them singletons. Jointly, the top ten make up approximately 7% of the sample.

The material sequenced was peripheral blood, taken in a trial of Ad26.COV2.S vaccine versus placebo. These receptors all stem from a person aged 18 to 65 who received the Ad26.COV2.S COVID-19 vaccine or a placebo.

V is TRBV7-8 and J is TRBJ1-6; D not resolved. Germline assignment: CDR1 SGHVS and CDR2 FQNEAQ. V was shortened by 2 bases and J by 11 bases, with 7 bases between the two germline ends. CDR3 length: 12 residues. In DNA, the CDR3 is TGTGCCAGCAGCTTATTAGGGCCACCCCTCCACTTT. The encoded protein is CASSLLGPPLHF.

The CDR3 sequence is CATSSPGTGGLGLNTF. The CDR3 DNA sequence: TGTGCCACCAGCTCCCCGGGGACAGGGGGCTTAGGCCTGAACACCTTC. The chain joins TRBV15 to TRBJ1-2; TRBD1 aligns across 12 bases. V shed 5 bases, J shed 12 bases, and the junction held 16 bases outside the gene matches. The CDR3 totals 16 residues. Germline lookup yields CDR1 LNHNV and CDR2 YYDKDF (reference sequence).

CDR3 loop: CATNSPGTSLDTQYF. The CDR3 nucleotides read TGTGCCACCAACTCGCCGGGGACCTCACTAGATACGCAGTATTTT. The rearrangement links TRBV2 to TRBJ2-3; D tentatively reads TRBD1 or TRBD2 (5 bases each). In germline, CDR1 is SNHLY, CDR2 FYNNEI. The V end was cut by 10 bases, the J end by 5 bases, with 22 bases between. The CDR3 extends over 15 amino acids.

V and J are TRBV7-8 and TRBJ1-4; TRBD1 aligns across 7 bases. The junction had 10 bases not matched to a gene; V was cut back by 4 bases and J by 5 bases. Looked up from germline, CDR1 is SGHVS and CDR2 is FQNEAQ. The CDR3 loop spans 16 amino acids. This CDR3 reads CASSSLAGTANEKLFF. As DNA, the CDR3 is TGTGCCAGCAGCTCCTTAGCCGGGACAGCGAATGAAAAACTGTTTTTT.

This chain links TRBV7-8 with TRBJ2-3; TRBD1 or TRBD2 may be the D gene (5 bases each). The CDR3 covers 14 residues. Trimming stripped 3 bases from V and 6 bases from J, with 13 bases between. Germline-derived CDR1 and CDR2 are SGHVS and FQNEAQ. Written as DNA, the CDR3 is TGTGCCAGCAGCTTGGGGCGGGTCCCGGATACGCAGTATTTT. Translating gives CASSLGRVPDTQYF.

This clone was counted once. Here the CDR3 DNA reads TGTGCCAGCAGCCCCGGGACAGGGGGCACGGGCACTGAAGCTTTCTTT. Translated, it gives CASSPGTGGTGTEAFF. This chain links TRBV7-3 with TRBJ1-1, with 12 bases fitting TRBD1. CDR1 and CDR2 (germline): SGHTA, FQGTGA. The V segment lost 5 bases and the J segment 4 bases; nucleotides outside the gene matches: 8. This CDR3 is 16 amino acids long.

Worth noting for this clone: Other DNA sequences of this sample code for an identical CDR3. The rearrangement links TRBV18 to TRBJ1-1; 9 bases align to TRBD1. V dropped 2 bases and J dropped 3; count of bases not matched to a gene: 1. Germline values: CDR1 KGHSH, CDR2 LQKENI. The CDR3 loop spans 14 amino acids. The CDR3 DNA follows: TGTGCCAGCTCACCATGGGACAGGGACACTGAAGCTTTCTTT. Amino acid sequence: CASSPWDRDTEAFF.

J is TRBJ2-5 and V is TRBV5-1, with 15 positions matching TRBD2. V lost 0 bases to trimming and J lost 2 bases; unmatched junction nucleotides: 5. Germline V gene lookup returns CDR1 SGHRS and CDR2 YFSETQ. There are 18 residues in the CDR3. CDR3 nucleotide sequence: TGCGCCAGCAGCTTGGGCGGACTAGCGGGAGGGGGGCAAGAGACCCAGTACTTC. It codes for CASSLGGLAGGGQETQYF.

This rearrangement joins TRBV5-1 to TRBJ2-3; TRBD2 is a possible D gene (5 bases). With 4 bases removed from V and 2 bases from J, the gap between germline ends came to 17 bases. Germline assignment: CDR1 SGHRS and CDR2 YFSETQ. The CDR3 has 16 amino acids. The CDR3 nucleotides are TGCGCCAGCAGCCCTCCGGCCGGGGTTTCCACAGATACGCAGTATTTT. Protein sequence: CASSPPAGVSTDTQYF.

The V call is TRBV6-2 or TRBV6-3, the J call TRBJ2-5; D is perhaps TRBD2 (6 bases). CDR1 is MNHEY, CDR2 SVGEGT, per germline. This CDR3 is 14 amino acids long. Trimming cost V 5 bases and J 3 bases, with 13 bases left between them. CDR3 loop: CASSQGLFEETQYF. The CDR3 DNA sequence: TGTGCCAGCAGTCAGGGACTTTTCGAAGAGACCCAGTACTTC.

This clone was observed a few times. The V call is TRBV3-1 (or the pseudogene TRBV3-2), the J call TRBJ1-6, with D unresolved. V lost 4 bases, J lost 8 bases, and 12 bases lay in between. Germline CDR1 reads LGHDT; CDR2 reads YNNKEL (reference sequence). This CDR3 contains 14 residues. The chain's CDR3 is CASSPQDGYSPLHF. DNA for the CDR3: TGTGCCAGCAGCCCTCAGGACGGTTATTCACCCCTCCACTTT.

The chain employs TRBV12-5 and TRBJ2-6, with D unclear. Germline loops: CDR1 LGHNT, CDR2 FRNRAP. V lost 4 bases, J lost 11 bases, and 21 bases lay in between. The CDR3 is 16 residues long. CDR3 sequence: CASGSQRAGVSYVLTF. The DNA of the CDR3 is TGTGCTAGTGGTTCTCAACGGGCCGGCGTCTCCTACGTCCTGACTTTC.

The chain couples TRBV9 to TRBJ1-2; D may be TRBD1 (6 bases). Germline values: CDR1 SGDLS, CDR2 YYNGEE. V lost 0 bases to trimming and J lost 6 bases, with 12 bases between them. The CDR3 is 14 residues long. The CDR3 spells CASSVDQGPHGYTF. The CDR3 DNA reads TGTGCCAGCAGCGTAGATCAGGGGCCACATGGCTACACCTTC.

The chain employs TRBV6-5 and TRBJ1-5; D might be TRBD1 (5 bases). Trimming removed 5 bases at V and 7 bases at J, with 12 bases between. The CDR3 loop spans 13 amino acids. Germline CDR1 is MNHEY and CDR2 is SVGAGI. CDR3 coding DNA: TGTGCCAGCAGTCCCAGGGAAAGGCAGCCCCAGCATTTT. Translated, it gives CASSPRERQPQHF.

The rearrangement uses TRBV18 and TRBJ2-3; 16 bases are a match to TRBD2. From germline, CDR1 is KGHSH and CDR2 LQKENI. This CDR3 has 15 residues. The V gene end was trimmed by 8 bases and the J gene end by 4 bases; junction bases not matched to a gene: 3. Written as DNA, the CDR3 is TGTGCCAGCCCGGGACTAGCGGGAGGGTCAGATACGCAGTATTTT. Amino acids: CASPGLAGGSDTQYF.

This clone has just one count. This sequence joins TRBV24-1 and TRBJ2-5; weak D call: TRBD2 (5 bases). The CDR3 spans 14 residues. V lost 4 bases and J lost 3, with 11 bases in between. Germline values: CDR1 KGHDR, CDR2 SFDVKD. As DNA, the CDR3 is TGTGCCACCAGTGAAGCAGGAGGTAAAGAGACCCAGTACTTC. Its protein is CATSEAGGKETQYF.

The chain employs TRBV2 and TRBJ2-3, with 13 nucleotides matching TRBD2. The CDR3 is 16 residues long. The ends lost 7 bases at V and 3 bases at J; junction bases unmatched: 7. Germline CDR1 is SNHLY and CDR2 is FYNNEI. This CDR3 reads CASIPRTSGGTDTQYF. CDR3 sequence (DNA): TGTGCCAGCATACCCCGGACTAGCGGGGGAACAGATACGCAGTATTTT.

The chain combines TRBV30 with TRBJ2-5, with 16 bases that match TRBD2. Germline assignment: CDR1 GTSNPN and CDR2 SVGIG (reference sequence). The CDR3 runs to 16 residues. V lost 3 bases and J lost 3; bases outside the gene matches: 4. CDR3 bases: TGTGCCTGGAGCGAAGGGACTAGCGGGAGGGAAGAGACCCAGTACTTC. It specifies CAWSEGTSGREETQYF.

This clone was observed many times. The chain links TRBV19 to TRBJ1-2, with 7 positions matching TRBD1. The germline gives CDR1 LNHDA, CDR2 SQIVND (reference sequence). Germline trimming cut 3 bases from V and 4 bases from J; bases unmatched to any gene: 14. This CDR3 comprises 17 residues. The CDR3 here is CASSISGSQGVSYGYTF. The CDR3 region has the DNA TGTGCCAGTAGTATTTCAGGATCCCAGGGGGTGAGCTATGGCTACACCTTC.

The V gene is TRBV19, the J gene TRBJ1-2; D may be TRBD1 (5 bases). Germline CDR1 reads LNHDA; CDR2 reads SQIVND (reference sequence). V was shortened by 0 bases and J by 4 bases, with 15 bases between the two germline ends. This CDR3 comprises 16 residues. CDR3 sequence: CASSIDGLGGRYGYTF. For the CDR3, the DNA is TGTGCCAGTAGTATAGATGGGCTCGGGGGACGCTATGGCTACACCTTC.

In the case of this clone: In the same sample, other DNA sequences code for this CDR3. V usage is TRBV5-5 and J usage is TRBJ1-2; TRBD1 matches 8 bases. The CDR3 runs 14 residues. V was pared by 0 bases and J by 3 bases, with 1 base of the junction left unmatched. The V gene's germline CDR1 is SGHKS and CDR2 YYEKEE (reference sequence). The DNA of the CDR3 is TGTGCCAGCAGCTTGGCAGGGGGCGACTATGGCTACACCTTC. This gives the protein CASSLAGGDYGYTF.

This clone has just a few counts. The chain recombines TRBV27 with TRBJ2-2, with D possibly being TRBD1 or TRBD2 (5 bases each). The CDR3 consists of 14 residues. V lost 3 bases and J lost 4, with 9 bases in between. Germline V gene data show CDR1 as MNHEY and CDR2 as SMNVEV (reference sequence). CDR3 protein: CASSLGPLTGELFF. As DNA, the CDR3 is TGTGCCAGCAGTTTGGGACCACTCACCGGGGAGCTGTTTTTT.

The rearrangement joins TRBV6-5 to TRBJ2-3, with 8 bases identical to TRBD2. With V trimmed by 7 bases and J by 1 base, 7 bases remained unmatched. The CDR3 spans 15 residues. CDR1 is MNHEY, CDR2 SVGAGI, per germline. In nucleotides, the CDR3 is TGTGCCAGCATAAGGGCGGGAGGCCGCACAGATACGCAGTATTTT. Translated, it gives CASIRAGGRTDTQYF.

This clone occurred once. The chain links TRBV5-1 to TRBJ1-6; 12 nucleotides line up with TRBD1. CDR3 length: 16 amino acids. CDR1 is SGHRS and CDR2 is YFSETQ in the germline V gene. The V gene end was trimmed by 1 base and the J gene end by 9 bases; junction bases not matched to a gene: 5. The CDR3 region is CASSLTGTGGGSPLHF. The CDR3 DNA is TGCGCCAGCAGCTTGACCGGGACAGGGGGCGGTTCACCCCTCCACTTT.

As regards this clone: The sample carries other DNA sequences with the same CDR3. The CDR3 DNA reads TGTGCCAGCAGCTTGGGTGGGAACTCCTACGAGCAGTACTTC. Protein product: CASSLGGNSYEQYF. The rearrangement joins TRBV5-6 to TRBJ2-7; D gene unclear. Trimming took 0 bases from V and 0 from J, leaving 7 bases between them. CDR1 is SGHDT, CDR2 YYEEEE, per germline. The CDR3 extends over 14 amino acids.